These T cell receptor beta chains were read from a single sample in a study of blood T cells in healthy people across ages. TCRdb fed the 5' RACE reads into MiXCR, producing one record per CDR3 protein. The table records fewer than 600,000 distinct CDR3 sequences, about a quarter of them present only once. These data were also filed under a second study, of T cells of mothers and their children.

Specimen: blood. Receptors originate from a boy aged 2 to 10 in good health. Both conserved end residues are part of each CDR3. A D gene is named only where the DNA matches it firmly. Size tells how often a clone was seen (once, few, many) or the class of an expanded clone, and some rows leave it out.

v_call: TRBV10-2; clone_size: .; d_call: .; j_call: TRBJ1-2; cdr3_nt: TGCGCCAGCAGTGATACGGAAAACTATGGCTACACCTTC; cdr3_aa: CASSDTENYGYTF
v_call: TRBV5-1; clone_size: many; d_call: TRBD1; j_call: TRBJ2-7; cdr3_nt: TGCGCCAGCAGCTGGGGGACAGGGGTCGACGAGCAGTACTTC; cdr3_aa: CASSWGTGVDEQYF
v_call: TRBV5-1; clone_size: .; d_call: .; j_call: TRBJ2-7; cdr3_nt: TGCGCCAGCAGCTTGAATGGCGTCGGGCCCTACGAGCAGTACTTC; cdr3_aa: CASSLNGVGPYEQYF
v_call: TRBV12-3/TRBV12-4; clone_size: many; d_call: TRBD2; j_call: TRBJ2-5; cdr3_nt: TGTGCCAGCAGGTCGGGGGGGACCCAGTACTTC; cdr3_aa: CASRSGGTQYF
v_call: TRBV5-5; clone_size: .; d_call: .; j_call: TRBJ2-1; cdr3_nt: TGTGCCAGCAGCTTGATGGCGGGGAATGAGCAGTTCTTC; cdr3_aa: CASSLMAGNEQFF
v_call: TRBV29-1; clone_size: .; d_call: TRBD1; j_call: TRBJ2-5; cdr3_nt: TGCAGCGTTGTGGTTGGGACAGGGGCTCGAGAGACCCAGTACTTC; cdr3_aa: CSVVVGTGARETQYF
v_call: TRBV24-1; clone_size: .; d_call: TRBD1; j_call: TRBJ2-1; cdr3_nt: TGTGCCACCAGTGATTCAAGGACAGGGTTAACGTCTGGTGAGCAGTTCTTC; cdr3_aa: CATSDSRTGLTSGEQFF
v_call: TRBV6-6; clone_size: .; d_call: TRBD2; j_call: TRBJ2-3; cdr3_nt: TGTGCCGGCAGTCAAACAGCGGGGGGTGGAGATACGCAGTATTTT; cdr3_aa: CAGSQTAGGGDTQYF
v_call: TRBV20-1; clone_size: .; d_call: .; j_call: TRBJ2-7; cdr3_nt: TGCAGTGCTCAAACGACAGGCGGGGAGCAGTACTTC; cdr3_aa: CSAQTTGGEQYF
v_call: TRBV5-1; clone_size: few; d_call: .; j_call: TRBJ2-3; cdr3_nt: TGCGCCAGCAGCTTGGAGCCTAGCTGGAGGGATACGCAGTATTTT; cdr3_aa: CASSLEPSWRDTQYF
v_call: TRBV7-9; clone_size: few; d_call: TRBD2; j_call: TRBJ2-5; cdr3_nt: TGTGCCAGCAGCCTCACCGCTAGCGGGGGTCACCAAGAGACCCAGTACTTC; cdr3_aa: CASSLTASGGHQETQYF
v_call: TRBV6-2/TRBV6-3; clone_size: few; d_call: TRBD2; j_call: TRBJ2-7; cdr3_nt: TGTGCCAGCAGTTATAAAGCGGGGGGTTCCTACGAGCAGTACTTC; cdr3_aa: CASSYKAGGSYEQYF
v_call: TRBV6-5; clone_size: few; d_call: .; j_call: TRBJ2-5; cdr3_nt: TGTGCCAGCAGTTCCCGACAGGCCGGACAAGAGACCCAGTACTTC; cdr3_aa: CASSSRQAGQETQYF
v_call: TRBV4-2; clone_size: .; d_call: TRBD2; j_call: TRBJ2-5; cdr3_nt: TGTGCCAGCAGCCAAGATGGGACTAGCGGGGGCCAAGAGACCCAGTACTTC; cdr3_aa: CASSQDGTSGGQETQYF